The 14 T cell receptor beta chains below were found in one sample sequenced in a study of T-cell reconstitution after alpha-beta-depleted transplantation in children. TCRbeta library construction was performed incorporating unique molecular identifiers. TCRdb re-called the PCR reads through MiXCR, storing one row per CDR3 protein. This sample yields 350,000 to 450,000 distinct CDR3 sequences, of which roughly 21% are seen a single time; 3.8% belongs to the top ten. Sequencing was performed on PBMCs from the stem cell graft donor, taken from the stem cell graft. These receptors all stem from a human donor who donated a stem cell graft to a child with acute myeloid leukemia.

This clonotype was observed a single time. The chain joins TRBV3-1 to TRBJ2-1; perhaps D is TRBD1 or TRBD2 (5 bases each). This CDR3 has 12 residues. The germline V and J ends were trimmed by 4 bases and 10 bases, with 11 bases remaining between them. Germline V lookup: CDR1 LGHDT, CDR2 YNNKEL (reference sequence). For the CDR3, the DNA is TGTGCCAGCAGCCCACCTGAGGGGGAGCAGTTCTTC. Translating it yields CASSPPEGEQFF.

The rearrangement uses TRBV7-9 and TRBJ2-2, with TRBD2 identical over 7 bases. V was clipped by 5 bases and J by 4 bases; unmatched bases: 7. Germline loops: CDR1 SEHNR, CDR2 FQNEAQ (reference sequence). The CDR3 is 15 residues long. The CDR3 loop reads CASSPGLGVTGELFF. The CDR3 DNA reads as TGTGCCAGCAGCCCCGGACTAGGGGTCACCGGGGAGCTGTTTTTT.

This chain links TRBV20-1 with TRBJ1-1, with TRBD1 identical over 8 bases. Germline V lookup: CDR1 DFQATT, CDR2 SNEGSKA (reference sequence). Unmatched junction bases numbered 8, after V lost 3 bases and J lost 5 bases. The CDR3 length is 14 residues. The CDR3 nucleotides read TGCAGTGCTAGGCGGCGCAGGGGGCTAACTGAAGCTTTCTTT. It yields the protein CSARRRRGLTEAFF.

The J gene is TRBJ2-1, the V gene TRBV6-5; TRBD1 or TRBD2 may be the D gene (5 bases each). With 6 bases removed from V and 8 bases from J, the gap between germline ends came to 11 bases. Germline loops: CDR1 MNHEY, CDR2 SVGAGI. This CDR3 spans 12 amino acids. CDR3 in DNA: TGTGCCAGCAGCCGGGACCTCCATGAGCAGTTCTTC. Its translation is CASSRDLHEQFF.

This chain uses TRBV27 with TRBJ1-1, with D possibly being TRBD1 (6 bases). Germline lookup yields CDR1 MNHEY and CDR2 SMNVEV (reference sequence). This CDR3 has 15 residues. V lost 5 bases to trimming and J lost 3 bases, with 16 bases between them. The CDR3 spells CASSPQTGLDTEAFF. The CDR3 nucleotides read TGTGCCAGCAGTCCTCAGACAGGTCTAGACACTGAAGCTTTCTTT.

This clonotype occurred a few times. The chain has TRBV29-1 and TRBJ1-1; TRBD1 might be the D (5 bases). CDR1 and CDR2 (germline): SQVTM, ANQGSEA. The CDR3 is made up of 14 amino acids. V dropped 3 bases and J dropped 1 base, with 12 bases sitting between them. The CDR3 DNA reads as TGCAGCGTTGACGGTCAGACAGCGAACACTGAAGCTTTCTTT. This translates into CSVDGQTANTEAFF. Full variable domain (rest looked up from reference TRBV29-1 and TRBJ1-1): SAVISQKPSRDICQRGTSLTIQCQVDSQVTMMFWYRQQPGQSLTLIATANQGSEATYESGFVIDKFPISRPNLTFSTLTVSNMSPEDSSIYLCSVDGQTANTEAFFGQGTRLTVV.

This clonotype came up a few times. V is TRBV19 and J is TRBJ2-7; 9 nucleotides align to TRBD2. Trimming removed 1 base from V and 3 bases from J; junction bases left unmatched: 4. From germline, CDR1 is LNHDA and CDR2 SQIVND (reference sequence). The CDR3 sequence is 15 residues long. The CDR3 DNA sequence: TGTGCCAGTAGTATAGGACTAGCGGCCAACTACGAGCAGTACTTC. Encoded protein: CASSIGLAANYEQYF.

This clonotype has only a few counts. The rearrangement joins TRBV5-1 to TRBJ2-1; 10 bases fit TRBD2. Germline V CDR1 and CDR2: SGHRS, YFSETQ. CDR3 size: 14 residues. V lost 4 bases and J lost 9; bases outside the gene matches: 7. CDR3 bases: TGCGCCAGCAGCCGGCTAGCGGGAGACGGTGAGCAGTTCTTC. This codes for CASSRLAGDGEQFF.

A few counts support this clonotype. This chain connects TRBV11-3 to TRBJ2-2; perhaps TRBD2 as D (6 bases). Trimming pared 7 bases from V and 3 bases from J, leaving 12 bases between. This CDR3 is built from 14 residues. Germline loops: CDR1 SGHNT, CDR2 YENEEA. As DNA, the CDR3 is TGTGCCAGCACCGTATCTAGCGACACCGGGGAGCTGTTTTTT. This encodes CASTVSSDTGELFF.

The chain has TRBV6-1 and TRBJ1-4, with D possibly matching TRBD1 (5 bases). There are 14 residues in the CDR3. Germline V gene data show CDR1 as MNHNS and CDR2 as SASEGT. V dropped 6 bases and J dropped 5 bases, with 13 bases sitting between them. For the CDR3, the DNA is TGTGCCAGCAGACCCGGACGGGACAATGAAAAACTGTTTTTT. It translates to CASRPGRDNEKLFF.

This clonotype has ten or more counts. The chain carries TRBV6-1 and TRBJ2-1; D perhaps matches TRBD1 (5 bases). The V end lost 7 bases, the J end lost 2 bases, and 12 bases lay between the germline ends. Germline-derived CDR1 and CDR2 are MNHNS and SASEGT. The CDR3 totals 14 residues. CDR3 nucleotides: TGTGCCAGCACTCTGGGGCTGACCTACAATGAGCAGTTCTTC. Encoded protein: CASTLGLTYNEQFF.

Only a few counts were recorded for this clonotype. The chain employs TRBV7-9 and TRBJ2-7; the D call may be TRBD1 or TRBD2 (5 bases each). CDR1 and CDR2 (germline): SEHNR, FQNEAQ (reference sequence). This CDR3 is built from 16 residues. V lost 4 bases and J lost 2, with 18 bases in between. CDR3 in amino acids: CASSSPPGRKTYEQYF. As DNA, the CDR3 is TGTGCCAGCAGCTCCCCCCCGGGACGCAAGACCTACGAGCAGTACTTC. The full variable domain, with the rest looked up from reference TRBV7-9 and TRBJ2-7, is DTGVSQNPRHKITKRGQNVTFRCDPISEHNRLYWYRQTLGQGPEFLTYFQNEAQLEKSRLLSDRFSAERPKGSFSTLEIQRTEQGDSAMYLCASSSPPGRKTYEQYFGPGTRLTVT.

This clonotype was seen just once. This rearrangement joins TRBV29-1 to TRBJ2-2; 7 bases match TRBD1. Germline loops: CDR1 SQVTM, CDR2 ANQGSEA. Trimming took 6 bases from V and 0 from J; bases not matched to a gene: 7. The CDR3 contains 15 residues. The CDR3 reads CSVTGQAPNTGELFF. DNA for the CDR3: TGCAGCGTGACCGGACAGGCACCGAACACCGGGGAGCTGTTTTTT.

J is TRBJ2-7 and V is TRBV6-2 or TRBV6-3; 14 nucleotides match TRBD2. Trimming cost V 0 bases and J 4 bases; bases outside gene matches: 5. The CDR3 covers 17 residues. Germline CDR1 is MNHEY and CDR2 is SVGEGT. CDR3 sequence: CASSYSTSGRASYEQYF. The CDR3 nucleotides read TGTGCCAGCAGTTACTCGACTAGCGGGAGGGCCTCGTACGAGCAGTACTTC.